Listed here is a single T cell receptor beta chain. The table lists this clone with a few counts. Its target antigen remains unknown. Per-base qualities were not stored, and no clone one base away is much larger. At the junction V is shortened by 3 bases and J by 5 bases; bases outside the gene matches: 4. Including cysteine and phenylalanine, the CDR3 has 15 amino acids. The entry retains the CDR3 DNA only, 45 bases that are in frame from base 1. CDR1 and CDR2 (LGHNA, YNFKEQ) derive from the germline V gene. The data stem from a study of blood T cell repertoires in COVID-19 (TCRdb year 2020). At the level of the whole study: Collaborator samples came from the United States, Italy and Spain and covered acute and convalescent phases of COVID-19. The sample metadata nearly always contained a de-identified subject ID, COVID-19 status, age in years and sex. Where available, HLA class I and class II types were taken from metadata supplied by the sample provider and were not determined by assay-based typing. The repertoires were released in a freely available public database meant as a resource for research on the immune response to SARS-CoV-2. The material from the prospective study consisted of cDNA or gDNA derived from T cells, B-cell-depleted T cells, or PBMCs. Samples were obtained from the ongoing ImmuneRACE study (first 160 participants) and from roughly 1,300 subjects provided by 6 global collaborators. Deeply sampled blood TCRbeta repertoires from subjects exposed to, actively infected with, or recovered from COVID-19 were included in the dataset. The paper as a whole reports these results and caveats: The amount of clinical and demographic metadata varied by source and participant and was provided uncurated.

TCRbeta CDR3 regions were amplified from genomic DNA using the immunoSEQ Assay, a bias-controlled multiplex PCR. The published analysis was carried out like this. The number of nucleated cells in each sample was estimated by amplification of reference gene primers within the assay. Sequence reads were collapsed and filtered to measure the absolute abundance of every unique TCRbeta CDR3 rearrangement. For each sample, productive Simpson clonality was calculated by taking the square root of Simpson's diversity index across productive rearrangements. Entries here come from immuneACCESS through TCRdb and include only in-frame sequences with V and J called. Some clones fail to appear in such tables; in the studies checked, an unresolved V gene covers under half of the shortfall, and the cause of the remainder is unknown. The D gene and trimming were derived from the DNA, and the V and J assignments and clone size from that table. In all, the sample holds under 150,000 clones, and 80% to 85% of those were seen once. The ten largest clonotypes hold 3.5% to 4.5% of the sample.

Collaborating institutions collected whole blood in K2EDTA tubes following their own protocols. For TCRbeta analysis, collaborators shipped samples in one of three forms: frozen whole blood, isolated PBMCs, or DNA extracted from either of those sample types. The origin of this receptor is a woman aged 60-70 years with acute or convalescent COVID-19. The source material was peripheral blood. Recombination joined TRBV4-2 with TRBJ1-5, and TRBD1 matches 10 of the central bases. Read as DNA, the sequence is TGTGCCAGCAGCCACTCCGGGACAGGGGATCAGCCCCAGCATTTT. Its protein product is CASSHSGTGDQPQHF.